This T cell receptor (beta chain) was recovered during a study of memory CD4+ T cells and cytomegalovirus serostatus. Study details: Donors were healthy Belgian adults, under ten CMV seropositive and about 24 seronegative.

Overall study results and limits: The CMV-associated TCR signature appears largely within the CD4+ memory repertoire. A US-trained random forest predicted CMV serostatus with median AUC 0.91.

The repertoire was sequenced with immunoSEQ multiplex PCR; TCRdb's copy has only in-frame clones and lacks some. The table shows approximately 40,000 clones, with over 65% occurring only once. Remarks on this clone: The antigen is unknown.

Single viable CD3+CD4+CD8-CD45RO+ cells were sorted as the memory CD4+ T cells. Germline V gene lookup returns CDR1 SNHLY and CDR2 FYNNEI. J was trimmed by 7 bases and V by 1 base; bases with no gene match: 4. The CDR3 sequence is 15 residues long. The origin of this receptor is an adult in good health and CMV-seronegative. The sample comprised memory CD4+ T cells from blood. This chain connects TRBV2 to TRBJ2-4; 10 positions agree with TRBD2. The CDR3 is CASSEERGGGNIQYF. CDR3 coding DNA: TGTGCCAGCAGTGAAGAGCGGGGGGGCGGGAACATTCAGTACTTC. Full variable domain (missing parts from reference TRBV2 and TRBJ2-4): EPEVTQTPSHQVTQMGQEVILRCVPISNHLYFYWYRQILGQKVEFLVSFYNNEISEKSEIFDDQFSVERPDGSNFTLKIRSTKLEDSAMYFCASSEERGGGNIQYFGAGTRLSVL.